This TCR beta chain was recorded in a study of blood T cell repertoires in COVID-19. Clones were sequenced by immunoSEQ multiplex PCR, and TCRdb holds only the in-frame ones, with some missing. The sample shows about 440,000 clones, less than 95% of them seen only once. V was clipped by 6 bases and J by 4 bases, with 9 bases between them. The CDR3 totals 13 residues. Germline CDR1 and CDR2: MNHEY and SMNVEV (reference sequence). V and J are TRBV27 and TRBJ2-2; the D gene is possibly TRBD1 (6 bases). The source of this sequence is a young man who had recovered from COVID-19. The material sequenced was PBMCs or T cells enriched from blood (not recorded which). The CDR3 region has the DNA TGTGCCAGCAGACTACAGGGCACCGGGGAGCTGTTTTTT. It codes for CASRLQGTGELFF.